Listed below are T cell receptor beta chains from one sample, sequenced in a study of a mutant IDH1 vaccine in newly diagnosed glioma. TCRdb keeps only in-frame clones here, not all; method: immunoSEQ multiplex PCR. Altogether just over 80,000 clones are present, approximately 85% being singletons, with the ten largest covering under 2.5%. Their specific antigens are unknown. Sequencing used PBMCs, obtained from a glioma patient whose treatment included an IDH1 peptide vaccine. All receptors derive from a man aged 25 to 40 with glioma. Some clones in this sample may be carry-over from other donors' samples. Each CDR3 is given with its conserved first and last residue. A D gene is named only where the DNA matches it firmly. Where a row states a size, it is once, few, many or the class of an expanded clone; other rows omit it.

NA,TRBV10-2,TRBJ2-1,TRBD2,CASSESGTSGRIDEQFF,TGCGCCAGCAGTGAGTCCGGGACTAGCGGCCGTATAGATGAGCAGTTCTTC
NA,TRBV30,TRBJ1-1,NA,CAWSASPWVAFF,TGTGCCTGGAGTGCATCACCGTGGGTGGCTTTCTTT
NA,TRBV7-8,TRBJ2-1,TRBD1,CASYRGGRENEQFF,TGTGCCAGCTACCGAGGGGGCAGGGAAAATGAGCAGTTCTTC
NA,TRBV28,TRBJ2-7,NA,CASSFDRSKPTLGEQYF,TGTGCCAGCAGTTTCGACCGGTCTAAACCCACCCTGGGCGAGCAGTACTTC
NA,TRBV10-3,TRBJ2-3,TRBD2,CAISSFSGVRADTQYF,TGTGCCATCAGTTCCTTTAGCGGGGTCCGGGCAGATACGCAGTATTTT
once,TRBV6-5,TRBJ2-4,NA,CASSQSPRDPADF,TGTGCCAGCAGTCAGAGTCCCCGGGACCCAGCGGACTTC
NA,TRBV19,TRBJ1-2,NA,CASSLGAGNGYTF,TGTGCCAGTAGTTTGGGGGCGGGGAATGGCTACACCTTC
NA,TRBV2,TRBJ1-3,NA,CATLSGLGGNTIYF,TGTGCCACCCTATCAGGGCTCGGTGGAAACACCATATATTTT
NA,TRBV18,TRBJ2-5,NA,CASSPTAGRETQYF,TGTGCCAGCTCACCAACGGCAGGCAGAGAGACCCAGTACTTC
NA,TRBV7-2,TRBJ1-4,NA,CASSLAPAWGQFSEKLFF,TGTGCCAGCAGCTTAGCGCCGGCTTGGGGGCAATTTAGTGAAAAACTGTTTTTT
NA,TRBV29-1,TRBJ1-2,NA,CSVEDPYSGGDGYTF,TGCAGCGTTGAAGATCCATATTCGGGGGGCGATGGCTACACCTTC
NA,TRBV5-4,TRBJ1-4,NA,CASSDGRGRVNEKLFF,TGTGCCAGCAGCGATGGCAGGGGTAGGGTTAATGAAAAACTGTTTTTT
NA,TRBV12-5,TRBJ2-3,NA,CASGLIDRPHTQYF,TGTGCTAGTGGTTTGATCGACAGGCCGCATACGCAGTATTTT
NA,TRBV6-5,TRBJ2-5,NA,CASSLRGPQETQYF,TGTGCCAGCAGCCTACGGGGGCCCCAAGAGACCCAGTACTTC
NA,TRBV5-4,TRBJ2-3,NA,CAVSGLQQGDTQYF,TGTGCCGTCTCGGGACTTCAACAGGGCGATACGCAGTATTTT
NA,TRBV4-1,TRBJ1-4,NA,CASSHRVRGQNEKLFF,TGCGCCAGCAGCCACCGGGTCCGGGGTCAAAATGAAAAACTGTTTTTT
NA,TRBV28,TRBJ1-1,NA,CASSFWELNTEAFF,TGTGCCAGCAGTTTTTGGGAATTGAACACTGAAGCTTTCTTT
NA,TRBV5-8,TRBJ1-5,TRBD1,CASSLELTGGNQPQHF,TGTGCCAGCAGCTTGGAATTAACAGGGGGCAATCAGCCCCAGCATTTT
NA,TRBV7-2,TRBJ1-1,NA,CASSLGLTEAFF,TGTGCCAGCAGCTTAGGGTTGACTGAAGCTTTCTTT
NA,TRBV30,TRBJ2-1,NA,CAGSEGGVFGEQFF,TGTGCCGGTTCAGAGGGGGGAGTCTTCGGTGAGCAGTTCTTC
NA,TRBV18,TRBJ2-3,NA,CASSLNEAGTDTQYF,TGTGCCAGCTCACTCAACGAGGCCGGCACAGATACGCAGTATTTT
few,TRBV30,TRBJ2-5,TRBD2,CAWSVTSGSRETQYF,TGTGCCTGGAGTGTAACCAGCGGGAGTAGAGAGACCCAGTACTTC
once,TRBV19,TRBJ1-5,NA,CASMDNSNQPQHF,TGTGCCAGTATGGATAATAGCAATCAGCCCCAGCATTTT
once,TRBV28,TRBJ2-7,NA,CASSFVAPYEQYF,TGTGCCAGCAGTTTTGTGGCCCCCTACGAGCAGTACTTC
NA,TRBV4-3,TRBJ1-2,NA,CASSQEYGYGYTF,TGCGCCAGCAGCCAAGAATATGGCTATGGCTACACCTTC
NA,TRBV2,TRBJ2-1,NA,CASTEGKVYNEQFF,TGTGCCAGCACTGAGGGAAAGGTCTACAATGAGCAGTTCTTC
once,TRBV29-1,TRBJ1-2,NA,CSVEGSRDQGGYGYTF,TGCAGCGTTGAAGGGTCCCGGGACCAAGGTGGATATGGCTACACCTTC
NA,TRBV6-4,TRBJ1-2,TRBD1,CATPKTGDYGYTF,TGTGCCACTCCAAAGACAGGGGACTATGGCTACACCTTC
NA,TRBV7-6,TRBJ2-3,TRBD2,CASSPGRGADTQYF,TGTGCCAGCAGCCCAGGGCGGGGGGCAGATACGCAGTATTTT
NA,TRBV6-5,TRBJ1-1,NA,CASSYPGTSEAFF,TGTGCCAGCAGTTACCCTGGGACTTCCGAAGCTTTCTTT
NA,TRBV20-1,TRBJ1-2,NA,CSASIYGYTF,TGCAGTGCTTCTATCTATGGCTACACCTTC
few,TRBV4-2,TRBJ1-6,NA,CASSQDSGGSPLHF,TGTGCCAGCAGCCAAGATAGCGGGGGATCACCCCTCCACTTT
NA,TRBV7-9,TRBJ2-5,NA,CASSPGQETQYF,TGTGCCAGCAGCCCGGGGCAGGAGACCCAGTACTTC
NA,TRBV28,TRBJ2-3,TRBD1,CASSSDREDTQYF,TGTGCCAGCAGTTCGGACAGGGAAGATACGCAGTATTTT
NA,TRBV5-1,TRBJ1-5,TRBD1,CASSLRPGGGNQPQHF,TGCGCCAGCAGCTTGAGACCAGGGGGAGGCAATCAGCCCCAGCATTTT
NA,TRBV6-6,TRBJ2-7,NA,CASSYLLDSEQYF,TGTGCCAGCAGTTATCTGCTCGACTCTGAGCAGTACTTC
NA,TRBV9,TRBJ1-2,NA,CASSPWPGGANYGYTF,TGTGCCAGCAGCCCATGGCCGGGGGGAGCGAACTATGGCTACACCTTC
NA,TRBV25-1,TRBJ2-3,TRBD2,CASSVAGETDTQYF,TGTGCCAGCAGTGTAGCGGGCGAAACAGATACGCAGTATTTT
NA,TRBV29-1,TRBJ2-2,NA,CSVPRGGLTGELFF,TGCAGCGTTCCCAGGGGGGGGTTGACCGGGGAGCTGTTTTTT
NA,TRBV5-4,TRBJ1-2,TRBD1,CASSTTQGAGSGYTF,TGTGCCAGCAGCACCACCCAGGGGGCTGGGAGCGGCTACACCTTC
NA,TRBV30,TRBJ2-5,NA,CAWSGGGETQYF,TGTGCCTGGAGTGGAGGTGGAGAGACCCAGTACTTC
few,TRBV5-1,TRBJ2-2,NA,CASSLMGDTGELFF,TGCGCCAGCAGCTTGATGGGGGACACCGGGGAGCTGTTTTTT
NA,TRBV5-6,TRBJ2-1,NA,CASSLVFGDEQFF,TGTGCCAGCAGCTTGGTATTTGGGGATGAGCAGTTCTTC
once,TRBV21-1,TRBJ2-1,NA,CASIIPGARGSPINEQFF,TGTGCCAGCATAATCCCAGGGGCGCGAGGATCTCCTATCAATGAGCAGTTCTTC
NA,TRBV9,TRBJ1-3,TRBD1,CASSVVGRGPGNTIYF,TGTGCCAGCAGCGTAGTCGGCAGGGGGCCTGGAAACACCATATATTTT
NA,TRBV6-5,TRBJ2-7,NA,CASSPPAGTPRYF,TGTGCCAGCAGCCCCCCCGCGGGGACCCCGCGGTACTTC
NA,TRBV11-2,TRBJ2-1,TRBD2,CASSLRGRAYYNEQFF,TGTGCCAGCAGCTTAAGAGGGAGGGCCTATTACAATGAGCAGTTCTTC
NA,TRBV7-2,TRBJ1-1,NA,CASRGQLSMNTEAFF,TGTGCCAGCCGGGGCCAGCTTAGCATGAACACTGAAGCTTTCTTT
NA,TRBV5-4,TRBJ2-7,NA,CASSSPEAYEQYF,TGTGCCAGCAGTTCCCCTGAGGCCTACGAGCAGTACTTC
NA,TRBV27,TRBJ1-4,NA,CASSLFGGKEKLFF,TGTGCCAGCAGTTTATTTGGGGGAAAGGAAAAACTGTTTTTT
once,TRBV5-1,TRBJ2-2,NA,CASSGGRENTGELFF,TGCGCCAGCAGCGGAGGACGGGAGAACACCGGGGAGCTGTTTTTT
NA,TRBV15,TRBJ1-1,TRBD1,CATSSRQGVIIVGEAFF,TGTGCCACCAGCAGTCGACAGGGGGTGATCATTGTAGGTGAAGCTTTCTTT
NA,TRBV6-1,TRBJ2-1,TRBD2,CASTVGLAGVYEQFF,TGTGCCAGCACCGTCGGACTAGCGGGAGTCTATGAGCAGTTCTTC
NA,TRBV13,TRBJ2-1,NA,CASSLGGNEQFF,TGTGCCAGCAGCTTAGGGGGGAATGAGCAGTTCTTC
NA,TRBV2,TRBJ2-3,TRBD1,CASSDETGTTDTQYF,TGTGCCAGCAGTGACGAGACAGGGACCACAGATACGCAGTATTTT